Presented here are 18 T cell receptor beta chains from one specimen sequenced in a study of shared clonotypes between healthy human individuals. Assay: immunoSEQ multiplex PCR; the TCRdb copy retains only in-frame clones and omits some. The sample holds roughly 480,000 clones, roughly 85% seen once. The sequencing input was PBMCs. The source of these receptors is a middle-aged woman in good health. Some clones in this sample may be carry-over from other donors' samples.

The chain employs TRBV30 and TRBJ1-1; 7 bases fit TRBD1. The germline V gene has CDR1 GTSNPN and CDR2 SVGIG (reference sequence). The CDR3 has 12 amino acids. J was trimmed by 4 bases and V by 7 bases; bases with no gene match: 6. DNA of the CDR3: TGTGCCTTCCGACAGGGATTCACTGAAGCTTTCTTT. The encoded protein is CAFRQGFTEAFF.

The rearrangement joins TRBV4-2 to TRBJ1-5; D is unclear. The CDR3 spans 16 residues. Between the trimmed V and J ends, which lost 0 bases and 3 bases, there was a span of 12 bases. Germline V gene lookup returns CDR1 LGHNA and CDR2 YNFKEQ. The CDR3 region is CASSQDLGRPNQPQHF. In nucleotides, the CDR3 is TGTGCCAGCAGCCAAGATTTGGGCAGGCCCAATCAGCCCCAGCATTTT.

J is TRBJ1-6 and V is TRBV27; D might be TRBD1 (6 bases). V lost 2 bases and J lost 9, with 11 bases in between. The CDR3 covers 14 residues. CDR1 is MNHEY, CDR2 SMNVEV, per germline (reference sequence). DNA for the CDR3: TGTGCCAGCAGTTTACGGGGGGGGCCTTCACCCCTCCACTTT. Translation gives CASSLRGGPSPLHF.

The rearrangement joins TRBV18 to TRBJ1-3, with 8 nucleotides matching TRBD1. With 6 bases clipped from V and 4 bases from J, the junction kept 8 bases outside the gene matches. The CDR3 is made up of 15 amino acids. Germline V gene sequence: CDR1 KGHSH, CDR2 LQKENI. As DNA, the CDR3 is TGTGCCAGCTCCACGACAGGGGACGGAGGAAACACCATATATTTT. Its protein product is CASSTTGDGGNTIYF. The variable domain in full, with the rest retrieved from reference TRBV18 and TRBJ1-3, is NAGVMQNPRHLVRRRGQEARLRCSPMKGHSHVYWYRQLPEEGLKFMVYLQKENIIDESGMPKERFSAEFPKEGPSILRIQQVVRGDSAAYFCASSTTGDGGNTIYFGEGSWLTVV.

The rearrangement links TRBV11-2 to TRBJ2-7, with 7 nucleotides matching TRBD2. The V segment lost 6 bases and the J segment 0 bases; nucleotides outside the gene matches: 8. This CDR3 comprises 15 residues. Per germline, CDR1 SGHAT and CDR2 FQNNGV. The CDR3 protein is CASRIAGRSSYEQYF. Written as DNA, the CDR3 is TGTGCCAGCAGAATAGCGGGCAGGAGCTCCTACGAGCAGTACTTC.

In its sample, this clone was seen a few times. The DNA of the CDR3 is TGTGCCAGCAGTTACAGGACGAACACTGAAGCTTTCTTT. It specifies CASSYRTNTEAFF. This chain uses TRBV28 with TRBJ1-1, with a weak D call TRBD1 (5 bases). Germline V gene sequence: CDR1 MDHEN, CDR2 SYDVKM. V was shortened by 4 bases and J by 1 base, with 7 bases between the two germline ends. The CDR3 sequence is 13 residues long.

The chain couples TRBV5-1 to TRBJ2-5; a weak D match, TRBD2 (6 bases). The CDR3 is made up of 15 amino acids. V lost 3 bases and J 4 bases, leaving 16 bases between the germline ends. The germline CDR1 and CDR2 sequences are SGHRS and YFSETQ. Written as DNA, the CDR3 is TGCGCCAGCAGCTCCACTTCCGGGGGACGAGAGACCCAGTACTTC. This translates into CASSSTSGGRETQYF.

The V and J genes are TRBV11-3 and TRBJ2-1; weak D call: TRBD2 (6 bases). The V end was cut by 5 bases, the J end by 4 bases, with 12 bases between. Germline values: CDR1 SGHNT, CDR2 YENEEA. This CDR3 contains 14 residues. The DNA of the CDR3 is TGTGCCAGCAGCCCAGGCGGGGCTTACAATGAGCAGTTCTTC. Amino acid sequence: CASSPGGAYNEQFF.

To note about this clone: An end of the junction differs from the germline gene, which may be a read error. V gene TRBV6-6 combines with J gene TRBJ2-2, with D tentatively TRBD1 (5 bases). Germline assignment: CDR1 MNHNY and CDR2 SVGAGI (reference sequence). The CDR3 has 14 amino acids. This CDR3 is CASRSWTDTWELFF. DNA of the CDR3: TGTGCCAGCAGGTCATGGACGGACACCTGGGAGCTGTTTTTT.

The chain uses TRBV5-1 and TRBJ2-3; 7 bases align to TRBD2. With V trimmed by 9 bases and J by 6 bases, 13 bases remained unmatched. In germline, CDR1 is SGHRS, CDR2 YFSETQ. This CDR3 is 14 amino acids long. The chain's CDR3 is CATTEAGVSDTQYF. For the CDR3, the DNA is TGCGCCACCACAGAGGCGGGAGTCAGCGATACGCAGTATTTT.

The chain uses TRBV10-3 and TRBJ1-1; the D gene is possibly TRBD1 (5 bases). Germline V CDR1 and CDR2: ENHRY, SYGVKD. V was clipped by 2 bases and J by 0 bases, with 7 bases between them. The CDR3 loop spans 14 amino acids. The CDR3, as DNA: TGTGCCATCAGTGAGAGGGGACTGAACACTGAAGCTTTCTTT. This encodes CAISERGLNTEAFF.

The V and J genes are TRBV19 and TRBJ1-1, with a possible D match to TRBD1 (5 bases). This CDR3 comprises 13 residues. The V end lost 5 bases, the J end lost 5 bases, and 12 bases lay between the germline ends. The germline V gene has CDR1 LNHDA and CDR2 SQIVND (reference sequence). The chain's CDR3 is CASSVYRTTEAFF. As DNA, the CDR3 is TGTGCCAGTAGTGTTTACAGGACGACTGAAGCTTTCTTT.

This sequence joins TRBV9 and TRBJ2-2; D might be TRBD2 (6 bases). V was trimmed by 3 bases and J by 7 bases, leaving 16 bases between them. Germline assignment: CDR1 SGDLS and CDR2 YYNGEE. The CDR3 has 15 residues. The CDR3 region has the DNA TGTGCCAGCAGCGCCTCGGGAGAACTGGTCGGGGAGCTGTTTTTT. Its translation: CASSASGELVGELFF.

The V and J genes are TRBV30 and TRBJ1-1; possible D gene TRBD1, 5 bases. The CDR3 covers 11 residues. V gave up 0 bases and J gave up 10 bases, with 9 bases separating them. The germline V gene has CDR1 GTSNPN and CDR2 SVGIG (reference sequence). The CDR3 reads CAWSVQGGAFF. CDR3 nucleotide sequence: TGTGCCTGGAGTGTTCAGGGTGGAGCTTTCTTT.

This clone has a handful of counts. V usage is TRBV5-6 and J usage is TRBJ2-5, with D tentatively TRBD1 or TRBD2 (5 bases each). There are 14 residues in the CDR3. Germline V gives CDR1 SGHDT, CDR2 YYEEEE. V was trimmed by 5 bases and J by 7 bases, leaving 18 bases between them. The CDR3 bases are TGTGCCAGCAGTCGTGATACAGGCGAGGGGACCCAGTACTTC. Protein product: CASSRDTGEGTQYF. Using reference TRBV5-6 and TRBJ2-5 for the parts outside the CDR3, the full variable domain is DAGVTQSPTHLIKTRGQQVTLRCSPKSGHDTVSWYQQALGQGPQFIFQYYEEEERQRGNFPDRFSGHQFPNYSSELNVNALLLGDSALYLCASSRDTGEGTQYFGPGTRLLVL.

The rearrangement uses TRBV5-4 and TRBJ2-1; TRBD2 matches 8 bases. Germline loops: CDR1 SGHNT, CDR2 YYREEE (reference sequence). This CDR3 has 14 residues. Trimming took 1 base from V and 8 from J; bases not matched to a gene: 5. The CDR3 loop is CASSLIGRADEQFF. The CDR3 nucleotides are TGTGCCAGCAGCTTGATCGGGAGGGCTGATGAGCAGTTCTTC.

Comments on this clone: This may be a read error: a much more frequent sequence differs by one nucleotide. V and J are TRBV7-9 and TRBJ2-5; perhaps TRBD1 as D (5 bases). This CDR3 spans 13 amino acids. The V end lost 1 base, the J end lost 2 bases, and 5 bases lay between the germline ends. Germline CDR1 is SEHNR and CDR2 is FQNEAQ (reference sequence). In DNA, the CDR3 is TGTGCCAGCAGCTTAGGACAGCAAGAGACCCAGTACTTC. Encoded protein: CASSLGQQETQYF. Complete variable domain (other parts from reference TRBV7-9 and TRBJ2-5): DTGVSQNPRHKITKRGQNVTFRCDPISEHNRLYWYRQTLGQGPEFLTYFQNEAQLEKSRLLSDRFSAERPKGSFSTLEIQRTEQGDSAMYLCASSLGQQETQYFGPGTRLLVL.

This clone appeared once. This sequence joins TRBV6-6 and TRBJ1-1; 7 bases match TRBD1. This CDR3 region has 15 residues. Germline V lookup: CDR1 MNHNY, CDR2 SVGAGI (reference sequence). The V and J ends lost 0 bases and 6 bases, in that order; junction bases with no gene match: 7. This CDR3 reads CASSYSRGGGSEAFF. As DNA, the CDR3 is TGTGCCAGCAGTTACTCCAGAGGGGGCGGCTCTGAAGCTTTCTTT.